This T cell receptor (beta chain) was recovered during a study of blood T cell repertoires in COVID-19. Background on the study: Donors in the United States, Italy and Spain gave samples during acute or convalescent COVID-19. Sources were T cells, B-cell-depleted T cells, or PBMCs; the material itself was cDNA or gDNA.

V shed 7 bases and J 1 base; nucleotides not matched to a gene: 9. Germline V CDR1 and CDR2: SQVTM, ANQGSEA. This CDR3 region has 14 residues. Per the original data handling: Quantification of nucleated cells was approximated via reference gene primer amplification. Produced via immunoSEQ multiplex PCR; TCRdb's table is partial and in-frame only. V, J and clone size derive from that table, while D and trimming were established from the DNA sequence. The sample includes 310,000 or so clones, roughly 84% seen only once; the top ten take 1%. This chain uses TRBV29-1 with TRBJ2-5; 7 positions agree with TRBD1. Sample: peripheral blood. The clonotype originates from a man over 45 with active or convalescent COVID-19. Written as DNA, the CDR3 is TGCAGCGCCTACTCCCGGGACAGCCAAGAGACCCAGTACTTC. This gives the protein CSAYSRDSQETQYF. Together with reference TRBV29-1 and TRBJ2-5, the CDR3 gives the full variable domain: SAVISQKPSRDICQRGTSLTIQCQVDSQVTMMFWYRQQPGQSLTLIATANQGSEATYESGFVIDKFPISRPNLTFSTLTVSNMSPEDSSIYLCSAYSRDSQETQYFGPGTRLLVL.